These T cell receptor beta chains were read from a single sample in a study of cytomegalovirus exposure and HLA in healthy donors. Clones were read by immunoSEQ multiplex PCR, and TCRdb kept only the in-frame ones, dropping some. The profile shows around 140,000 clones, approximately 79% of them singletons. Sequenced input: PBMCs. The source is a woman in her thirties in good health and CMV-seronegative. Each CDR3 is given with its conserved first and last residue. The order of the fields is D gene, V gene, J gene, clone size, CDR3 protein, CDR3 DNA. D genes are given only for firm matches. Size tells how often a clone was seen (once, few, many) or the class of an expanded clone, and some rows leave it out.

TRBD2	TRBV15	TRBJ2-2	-	CATSREPSGLYTGELFF	TGTGCCACCAGCAGAGAGCCTAGCGGGCTCTACACCGGGGAGCTGTTTTTT
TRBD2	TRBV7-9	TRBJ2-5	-	CASSSSGGIQETQYF	TGTGCCAGCAGCTCTAGCGGGGGGATACAAGAGACCCAGTACTTC
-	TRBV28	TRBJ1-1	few	CASSLTNTEAFF	TGTGCCAGCAGTTTGACAAACACTGAAGCTTTCTTT
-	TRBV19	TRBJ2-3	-	CASSTSDVTDTQYF	TGTGCCAGTAGTACAAGCGACGTCACAGATACGCAGTATTTT
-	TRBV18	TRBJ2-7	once	CASSPQGRGYEQYF	TGTGCCAGCTCACCCCAGGGGAGGGGATACGAGCAGTACTTC
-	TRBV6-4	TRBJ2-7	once	CASTEWFPKCYEQYF	TGTGCCAGCACCGAGTGGTTTCCTAAGTGCTACGAGCAGTACTTC
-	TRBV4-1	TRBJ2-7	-	CASSISLSYEQYF	TGCGCCAGCAGCATCTCCCTATCCTACGAGCAGTACTTC
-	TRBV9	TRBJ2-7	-	CASSVMGEPTSSYEQYF	TGTGCCAGCAGCGTAATGGGGGAACCGACTAGCTCCTACGAGCAGTACTTC
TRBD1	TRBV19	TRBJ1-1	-	CASSRTGPGTEAFF	TGTGCCAGTTCACGGACAGGGCCCGGAACTGAAGCTTTCTTT
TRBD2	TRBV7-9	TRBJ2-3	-	CASSLGRLALSTDTQYF	TGTGCCAGCAGCTTAGGTCGACTAGCGCTCTCCACAGATACGCAGTATTTT
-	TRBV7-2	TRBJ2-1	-	CASSPLGAQLDNEQFF	TGTGCCAGCAGCCCCCTCGGTGCGCAATTAGATAATGAGCAGTTCTTC